The next 22 T cell receptor beta chains were all read from a single sample in a study of human T cells and chemical hapten exposure (dated by TCRdb to about 2021). The library was generated by RACE. Sequenced using a NextSeq 500. The public reads were reanalyzed by TCRdb: fastp trimming at Q25, MiXCR alignment, in-frame beta chains only. Here each entry gathers all rows of one CDR3 protein and keeps the most common genes and DNA. For this sample the table gives tens of thousands of distinct CDR3 sequences, of which about 9% were detected only once. The top ten clones comprise 13% to 15% of the sample. The sample's time point label is to be understood as: pre-sensitization, week 0. The label giving this sample's treatment or condition can be read as: therapeutic diphenylcyclopropenone sensitization with weekly scalp DPC. The specimen comprised whole blood, sampled in connection with sensitization to the hapten diphenylcyclopropenone (DPC). These receptors originate from a woman between 35 and 50 years old with alopecia areata. Some clones in this sample may be carry-over from other donors' samples.

The chain links TRBV7-6 to TRBJ2-1; 8 bases agree with TRBD2. With 5 bases clipped from V and 5 bases from J, the junction kept 17 bases outside the gene matches. CDR3 length: 18 residues. The germline V gene has CDR1 SGHVS and CDR2 FNYEAQ. The CDR3 here is CASSPPWSPGGPNNEQFF. The CDR3 DNA follows: TGTGCCAGCAGCCCCCCTTGGTCTCCGGGGGGGCCTAACAATGAGCAGTTCTTC.

This clonotype was counted ten times or more. The genes are TRBV20-1 and TRBJ1-5; D remains ambiguous. CDR3 length: 15 amino acids. Looked up from germline, CDR1 is DFQATT and CDR2 is SNEGSKA (reference sequence). V was shortened by 5 bases and J by 4 bases, with 18 bases between the two germline ends. The CDR3 region has the DNA TGCAGTGCTGAACCAGGTTGGGGTCGGAATCAGCCCCAGCATTTT. Translated, it gives CSAEPGWGRNQPQHF.

This clonotype was detected ten times or more. This chain connects TRBV6-6 to TRBJ1-3; no firm D call. CDR1 is MNHNY, CDR2 SVGAGI, per germline (reference sequence). This CDR3 has 12 residues. The V end lost 6 bases, the J end lost 2 bases, and 5 bases lay between the germline ends. DNA for the CDR3: TGTGCCAGCAGGCCGGCTGGAAACACCATATATTTT. Translation: CASRPAGNTIYF.

In its sample, this clonotype was seen a few times. This rearrangement joins TRBV6-5 to TRBJ1-1, with a possible D match to TRBD1 (5 bases). Germline CDR1 is MNHEY and CDR2 is SVGAGI. V was shortened by 9 bases and J by 4 bases, with 15 bases between the two germline ends. The CDR3 covers 13 residues. Written as DNA, the CDR3 is TGTGCCAGTCGCCGGGGGGAGGGCACTGAAGCTTTCTTT. Protein sequence: CASRRGEGTEAFF.

The chain carries TRBV20-1 and TRBJ1-5, with D perhaps matching TRBD1 (5 bases). V dropped 6 bases and J dropped 10 bases, with 22 bases sitting between them. The CDR3 runs to 14 residues. Germline CDR1 is DFQATT and CDR2 is SNEGSKA (reference sequence). This chain's CDR3 is CSAKTGTGISPQHF. The CDR3 DNA reads TGCAGTGCAAAAACCGGGACCGGGATCAGCCCCCAGCATTTT.

The table lists this clonotype with many counts. The J gene is TRBJ2-6, the V gene TRBV9, with a possible D match to TRBD1 (5 bases). Trimming stripped 0 bases from V and 6 bases from J, with 13 bases between. Germline V gives CDR1 SGDLS, CDR2 YYNGEE. The CDR3 runs 16 residues. The CDR3 here is CASSVETAPEANVLTF. CDR3 sequence (DNA): TGTGCCAGCAGCGTAGAGACAGCCCCTGAGGCCAACGTCCTGACTTTC.

This clonotype was seen many times. The CDR3 protein is CASSPVWGATEAFF. The DNA for the CDR3 is TGTGCCAGCAGCCCGGTGTGGGGGGCCACTGAAGCTTTCTTT. The chain couples TRBV7-9 to TRBJ1-1, with D possibly TRBD1 on 6 matching bases. V was clipped by 5 bases and J by 4 bases, with 14 bases between them. CDR3 length equals 14 residues. CDR1 is SEHNR, CDR2 FQNEAQ, per germline (reference sequence).

This clonotype appeared many times. J is TRBJ2-1 and V is TRBV12-3 or TRBV12-4, with a tentative D call TRBD2 (5 bases). The CDR3 is 12 residues long. The ends were cut back, 2 bases at V and 9 bases at J, with 8 bases in the middle. The CDR3 nucleotides read TGTGCCAGCAGTTTAACCGGGGTTGAGCAGTTCTTC. This translates into CASSLTGVEQFF.

In this sample, this clonotype turned up many times. The gene calls are TRBV29-1 and TRBJ1-1; 7 positions agree with TRBD1. CDR3 size: 13 residues. CDR1 is SQVTM and CDR2 is ANQGSEA in the germline V gene. The J segment lost 1 base and the V segment lost 7 bases, leaving 6 bases of the junction unmatched. The CDR3 DNA is TGCAGCGGTGCACAGGGGAGGAACACTGAAGCTTTCTTT. It encodes CSGAQGRNTEAFF.

This clonotype was seen at least ten times. The V and J genes are TRBV6-6 and TRBJ2-1; 8 nucleotides align to TRBD2. The CDR3 has 15 residues. Germline assignment: CDR1 MNHNY and CDR2 SVGAGI (reference sequence). After removal of 0 bases from V and 9 bases from J, the junction contained 7 bases not matched to a gene. The CDR3, as DNA: TGTGCCAGCAGTTACTCGACGGCCCGGGGGGGTGAGCAGTTCTTC. It specifies CASSYSTARGGEQFF.

This clonotype was seen more than once but under ten times. The gene calls are TRBV28 and TRBJ2-7, with D perhaps matching TRBD1 or TRBD2 (5 bases each). This CDR3 region has 13 residues. The germline gives CDR1 MDHEN, CDR2 SYDVKM. Trimming pared 5 bases from V and 5 bases from J, leaving 13 bases between. The CDR3 is CASSETAANEQYF. The CDR3 nucleotides read TGTGCCAGCAGTGAGACAGCGGCGAACGAGCAGTACTTC.

This clonotype came up many times. V usage is TRBV6-4 and J usage is TRBJ2-3; 7 bases agree with TRBD2. This CDR3 region has 13 residues. J was trimmed by 4 bases and V by 4 bases; bases with no gene match: 2. CDR1 is MRHNA, CDR2 SNTAGT, per germline. The CDR3 sequence: CASSGEGPDTQYF. Written as DNA, the CDR3 is TGTGCCAGCAGTGGGGAGGGTCCAGATACGCAGTATTTT.

Many counts were recorded for this clonotype. The chain uses TRBV2 and TRBJ2-2, with D perhaps being TRBD1 or TRBD2 (6 bases each). V was shortened by 7 bases and J by 1 base, with 13 bases between the two germline ends. CDR3 length: 15 amino acids. CDR1 and CDR2 (germline): SNHLY, FYNNEI. CDR3 sequence: CASNGGPRNTGELFF. DNA of the CDR3: TGTGCCAGCAACGGGGGCCCCAGGAACACCGGGGAGCTGTTTTTT.

This clonotype was observed at least ten times. The rearrangement links TRBV5-1 to TRBJ2-1; D uncertain. With 0 bases removed from V and 3 bases from J, the gap between germline ends came to 7 bases. The germline CDR1 and CDR2 sequences are SGHRS and YFSETQ. The CDR3 consists of 14 residues. In DNA form, the CDR3 reads TGCGCCAGCAGCTTGGGGGCGAACTACAATGAGCAGTTCTTC. Translation gives CASSLGANYNEQFF.

This clonotype was seen repeatedly, ten times or more. The chain links TRBV7-2 to TRBJ2-3; 7 nucleotides agree with TRBD2. Germline lookup yields CDR1 SGHTA and CDR2 FQGNSA. After removal of 2 bases from V and 4 bases from J, the junction contained 3 bases not matched to a gene. The CDR3 is 14 amino acids. This CDR3 reads CASSLMTSPDTQYF. The CDR3, as DNA: TGTGCCAGCAGCTTAATGACTAGCCCAGATACGCAGTATTTT.

This clonotype has only a few counts. The chain has TRBV9 and TRBJ2-2, with a tentative D call TRBD1 (6 bases). Per the germline V gene, CDR1 is SGDLS and CDR2 is YYNGEE. This CDR3 comprises 14 residues. The ends were cut back, 0 bases at V and 4 bases at J, with 7 bases in the middle. The CDR3: CASSVDRVTGELFF. Written as DNA, the CDR3 is TGTGCCAGCAGCGTAGACAGGGTCACCGGGGAGCTGTTTTTT. Based on the CDR3 plus reference TRBV9 and TRBJ2-2, the full variable domain is DSGVTQTPKHLITATGQRVTLRCSPRSGDLSVYWYQQSLDQGLQFLIQYYNGEERAKGNILERFSAQQFPDLHSELNLSSLELGDSALYFCASSVDRVTGELFFGEGSRLTVL.

This clonotype was detected ten times or more. The genes are TRBV27 and TRBJ2-7, with 9 bases matching TRBD1. The CDR3 covers 15 residues. With 4 bases clipped from V and 3 bases from J, the junction kept 7 bases outside the gene matches. Germline-derived CDR1 and CDR2 are MNHEY and SMNVEV (reference sequence). The CDR3 sequence is CASSYSGTGYYEQYF. CDR3 coding DNA: TGTGCCAGCAGTTACTCCGGGACAGGGTACTACGAGCAGTACTTC.

This clonotype is medium-sized. CDR3 in DNA: TGTGCCAGCAGCACGACCCCGCGGGGAGAGACCCAGTACTTC. Its translation: CASSTTPRGETQYF. The rearrangement uses TRBV7-9 and TRBJ2-5; D might be TRBD2 (6 bases). Trimming cost V 5 bases and J 4 bases, with 14 bases left between them. Germline assignment: CDR1 SEHNR and CDR2 FQNEAQ (reference sequence). The CDR3 sequence is 14 residues long.

This clonotype has ten or more counts. CDR3: CSVEFAYEQYF. CDR3 sequence (DNA): TGCAGCGTTGAGTTTGCTTACGAGCAGTACTTC. The chain uses TRBV29-1 and TRBJ2-7; D remains ambiguous. Germline lookup yields CDR1 SQVTM and CDR2 ANQGSEA. V lost 3 bases, J lost 4 bases, and 7 bases lay in between. The CDR3 extends over 11 amino acids.

This clonotype has a count of ten or more. The V and J genes are TRBV7-8 and TRBJ2-7, with 14 nucleotides matching TRBD2. This CDR3 has 16 amino acids. CDR1 and CDR2 (germline): SGHVS, FQNEAQ. The trim removed 5 bases at V and 5 bases at J, leaving 8 bases unmatched. The CDR3 nucleotides are TGTGCCAGCAGCCCCGGGGGACTAGCGGGGGAAGACGAGCAGTACTTC. Its protein product is CASSPGGLAGEDEQYF.

This clonotype was counted between two and nine times. This chain links TRBV7-2 with TRBJ2-3; TRBD2 aligns across 12 bases. The J segment lost 2 bases and the V segment lost 4 bases, leaving 4 bases of the junction unmatched. This CDR3 has 16 residues. Germline V gene sequence: CDR1 SGHTA, CDR2 FQGNSA. The DNA for the CDR3 is TGTGCCAGCAGCTACCGACTAGCGGGGGACACAGATACGCAGTATTTT. It specifies CASSYRLAGDTDTQYF.

There are many counts of this clonotype. This chain joins TRBV7-6 and TRBJ2-1; maybe TRBD2 (6 bases). In germline, CDR1 is SGHVS, CDR2 FNYEAQ. The CDR3 sequence is 15 residues long. Between the trimmed V and J ends, which lost 1 base and 7 bases, there was a span of 14 bases. The CDR3 here is CASSLVGLWINEQFF. CDR3 DNA sequence: TGTGCCAGCAGCTTAGTTGGACTATGGATTAATGAGCAGTTCTTC.